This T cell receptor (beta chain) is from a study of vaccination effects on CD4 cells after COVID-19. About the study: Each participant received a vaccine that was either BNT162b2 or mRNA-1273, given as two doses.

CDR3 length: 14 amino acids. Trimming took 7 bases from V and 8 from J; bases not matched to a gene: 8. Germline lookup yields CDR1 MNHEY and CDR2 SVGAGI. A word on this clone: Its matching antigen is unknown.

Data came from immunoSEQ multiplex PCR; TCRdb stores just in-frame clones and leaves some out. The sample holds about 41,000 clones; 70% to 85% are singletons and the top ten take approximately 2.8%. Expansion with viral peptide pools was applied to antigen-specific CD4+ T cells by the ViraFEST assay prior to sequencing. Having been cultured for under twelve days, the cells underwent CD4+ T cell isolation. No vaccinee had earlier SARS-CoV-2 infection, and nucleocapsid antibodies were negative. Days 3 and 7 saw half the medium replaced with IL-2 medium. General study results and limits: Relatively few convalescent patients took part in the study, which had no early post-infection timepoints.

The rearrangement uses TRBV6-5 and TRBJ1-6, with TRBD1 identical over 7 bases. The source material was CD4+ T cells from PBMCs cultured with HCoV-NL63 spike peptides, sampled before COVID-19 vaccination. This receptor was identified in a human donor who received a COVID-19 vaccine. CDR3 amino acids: CASTTGQTYSPLHF. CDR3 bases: TGTGCCAGCACTACGGGACAGACGTATTCACCCCTCCACTTT.